The sequence of this TCR beta chain was determined in a study of cytomegalovirus exposure and HLA in healthy donors. Background on the study: The use of the same platform for the 95 to 150 validation repertoires and the 666 first-cohort repertoires was reported by a later analysis. Study-level findings and limits: The authors confirmed in vitro that a few CMV-associated chains were specific for CMV antigens. Reports indicated that the classifier achieved high specificity and sensitivity in diagnosing cytomegalovirus status. Usually a TCR sequence was rare, but some public TCRs were found in many donors.

This table comes from immunoSEQ multiplex PCR, and its TCRdb copy is limited to in-frame clones, with some not included. This sample has 45,000 to 65,000 clones; 80% to 95% occur once, and the top ten carry approximately 3%. V shed 1 base and J shed 4 bases, with 13 bases lying between them. The CDR3 runs 16 residues. Germline assignment: CDR1 SGHTA and CDR2 FQGNSA. Note on this clone: What it binds is not known.

J is TRBJ2-2 and V is TRBV7-2; D not certain. This clonotype was obtained from a man aged 18 to 29 in good health and CMV-seronegative. Sequencing was performed on PBMCs. The chain's CDR3 is CASSLVWRRITGELFF. The CDR3, as DNA: TGTGCCAGCAGCTTAGTTTGGCGGCGTATCACCGGGGAGCTGTTTTTT.